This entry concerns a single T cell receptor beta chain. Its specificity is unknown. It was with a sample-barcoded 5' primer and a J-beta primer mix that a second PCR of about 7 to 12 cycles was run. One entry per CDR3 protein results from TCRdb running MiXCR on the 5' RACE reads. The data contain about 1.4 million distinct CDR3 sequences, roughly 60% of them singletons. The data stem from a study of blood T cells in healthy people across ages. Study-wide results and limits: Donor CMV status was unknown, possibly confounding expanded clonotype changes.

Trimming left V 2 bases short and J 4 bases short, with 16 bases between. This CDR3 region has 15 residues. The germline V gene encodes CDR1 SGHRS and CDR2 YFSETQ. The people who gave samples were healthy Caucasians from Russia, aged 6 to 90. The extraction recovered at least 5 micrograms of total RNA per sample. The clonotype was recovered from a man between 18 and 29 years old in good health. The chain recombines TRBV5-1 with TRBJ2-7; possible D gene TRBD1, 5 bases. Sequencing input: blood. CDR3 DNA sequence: TGCGCCAGCAGCTTAGCGCAGGGATTCGTTTACGAGCAGTACTTC. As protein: CASSLAQGFVYEQYF. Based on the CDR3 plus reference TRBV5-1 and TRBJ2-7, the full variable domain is KAGVTQTPRYLIKTRGQQVTLSCSPISGHRSVSWYQQTPGQGLQFLFEYFSETQRNKGNFPGRFSGRQFSNSRSEMNVSTLELGDSALYLCASSLAQGFVYEQYFGPGTRLTVT.